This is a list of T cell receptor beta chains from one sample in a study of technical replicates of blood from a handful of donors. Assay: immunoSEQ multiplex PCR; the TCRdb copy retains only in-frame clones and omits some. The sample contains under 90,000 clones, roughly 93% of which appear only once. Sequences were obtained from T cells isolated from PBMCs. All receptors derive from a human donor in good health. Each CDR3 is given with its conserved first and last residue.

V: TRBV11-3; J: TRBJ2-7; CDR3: CASSLGFGGQGHEQYF
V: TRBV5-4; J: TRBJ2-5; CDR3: CASSEGGLAGEETQYF
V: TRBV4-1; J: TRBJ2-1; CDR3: CASSQDPGGFSSYNEQFF
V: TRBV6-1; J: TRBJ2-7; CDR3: CASRPSGTSYEQYF
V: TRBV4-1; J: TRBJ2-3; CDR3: CASSRGLAEFFASTDTQYF
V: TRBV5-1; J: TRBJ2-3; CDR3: CASRWASSSTDTQYF
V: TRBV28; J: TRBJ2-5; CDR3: CASRSGSQETQYF
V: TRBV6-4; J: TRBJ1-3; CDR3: CASSGKQGSGNTIYF
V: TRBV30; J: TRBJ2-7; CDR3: CAWSILALGEQYF
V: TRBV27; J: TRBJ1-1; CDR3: CASSLLPRAEAFF
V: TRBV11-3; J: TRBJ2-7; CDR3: CASSLVFSGGEEQYF
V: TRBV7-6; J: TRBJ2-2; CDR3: CASSLASGSYTGELFF
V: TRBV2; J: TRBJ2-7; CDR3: CASQSTGYVHEQYF
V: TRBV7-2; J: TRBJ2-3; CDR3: CASSLEGQITDTQYF
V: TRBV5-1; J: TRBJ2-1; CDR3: CASTTIAGAYNEQFF
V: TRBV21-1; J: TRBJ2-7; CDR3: CASSKVERTGEGHEQYF
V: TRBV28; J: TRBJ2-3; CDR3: CASSFPGQNTDTQYF
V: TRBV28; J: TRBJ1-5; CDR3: CASSRGGLTGNQPQHF
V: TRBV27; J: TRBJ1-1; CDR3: CASSPYRDHPAAFF
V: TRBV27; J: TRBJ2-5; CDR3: CASSFFPGSPGETQYF
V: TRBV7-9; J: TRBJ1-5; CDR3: CASSLGGIANQPQHF
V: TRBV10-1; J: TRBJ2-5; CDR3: CASSRQDQETQYF